These 29 T cell receptor beta chains came from one sample sequenced in a study of TIL therapy for anti-PD-1-resistant metastatic lung cancer. This was the immunoSEQ v3 assay. Some clones are missing from TCRdb's copy, which holds only in-frame ones; the method was immunoSEQ multiplex PCR. This table has roughly 28,000 clones, 63% appearing once. The time point was: pre-treatment sample, taken before nivolumab and TIL therapy. The tumor samples were excised metastases, mostly pleural nodules or supraclavicular lymph nodes. The specimen was tumor tissue, collected at baseline. All receptors derive from a woman between 30 and 79 years old with non-small cell lung cancer.

This rearrangement joins TRBV18 to TRBJ2-3; D gene unclear. V dropped 4 bases and J dropped 5 bases, with 10 bases sitting between them. CDR1 and CDR2 from the germline V gene are KGHSH and LQKENI. The CDR3 consists of 13 residues. The CDR3 sequence is CASSQDVRDTQYF. The CDR3 DNA follows: TGTGCCAGCTCACAGGACGTAAGAGATACGCAGTATTTT.

The genes are TRBV5-1 and TRBJ2-3, with D uncertain. V lost 4 bases to trimming and J lost 0 bases, with 9 bases between them. The CDR3 is 14 residues long. Germline values: CDR1 SGHRS, CDR2 YFSETQ. The CDR3 DNA is TGCGCCAGCAGCAGTAGGCCTAGCACAGATACGCAGTATTTT. Encoded protein: CASSSRPSTDTQYF.

The CDR3 protein is CAISVETHYEQYF. The CDR3 bases are TGTGCCATCAGCGTCGAGACCCACTACGAGCAGTACTTC. This chain links TRBV10-3 with TRBJ2-7; D not certain. The V gene's germline CDR1 is ENHRY and CDR2 SYGVKD. The CDR3 length is 13 residues. V was pared by 6 bases and J by 3 bases, with 12 bases between.

There are a few counts of this clone. Different DNA sequences within this sample yield the same CDR3. V usage is TRBV6-5 and J usage is TRBJ2-7, with 8 bases fitting TRBD1. Trimming removed 6 bases from V and 3 bases from J; junction bases left unmatched: 7. This CDR3 contains 14 residues. Germline V CDR1 and CDR2: MNHEY, SVGAGI. CDR3 sequence reads: CASRRDRSVYEQYF. CDR3 nucleotides: TGTGCCAGCAGGAGGGACAGGTCAGTCTACGAGCAGTACTTC.

This clone is a singleton in its sample. The chain carries TRBV19 and TRBJ2-2; D not certain. The CDR3 consists of 14 residues. The V and J ends lost 3 bases and 0 bases respectively, with 5 bases between them. Germline CDR1 and CDR2: LNHDA and SQIVND (reference sequence). This chain's CDR3 is CASSILANTGELFF. The DNA of the CDR3 is TGTGCCAGTAGTATCCTCGCGAACACCGGGGAGCTGTTTTTT. The full variable domain, in which reference TRBV19 and TRBJ2-2 provide the parts outside the CDR3, is DGGITQSPKYLFRKEGQNVTLSCEQNLNHDAMYWYRQDPGQGLRLIYYSQIVNDFQKGDIAEGYSVSREKKESFPLTVTSAQKNPTAFYLCASSILANTGELFFGEGSRLTVL.

The chain has TRBV30 and TRBJ1-2; 8 bases are shared with TRBD1. Germline V CDR1 and CDR2: GTSNPN, SVGIG (reference sequence). Germline trimming cut 3 bases from V and 4 bases from J; bases unmatched to any gene: 13. CDR3 length: 16 amino acids. The CDR3 sequence: CAWSPLQGAPIYGYTF. In nucleotides, the CDR3 is TGTGCCTGGAGCCCTCTCCAGGGGGCGCCCATCTATGGCTACACCTTC.

CDR3 DNA sequence: TGTGCCAGTAGCAGAACTTCCGGGATCACCTACGAGCAGTACTTC. It yields the protein CASSRTSGITYEQYF. The V call is TRBV19, the J call TRBJ2-7; TRBD2 is a possible D gene (5 bases). V shed 6 bases and J shed 2 bases, with 17 bases lying between them. The CDR3 extends over 15 amino acids. Germline V CDR1 and CDR2: LNHDA, SQIVND (reference sequence). Filled out from reference TRBV19 and TRBJ2-7, the complete variable domain reads DGGITQSPKYLFRKEGQNVTLSCEQNLNHDAMYWYRQDPGQGLRLIYYSQIVNDFQKGDIAEGYSVSREKKESFPLTVTSAQKNPTAFYLCASSRTSGITYEQYFGPGTRLTVT.

J is TRBJ2-3 and V is TRBV15; TRBD2 aligns across 8 bases. CDR1 and CDR2 (germline): LNHNV, YYDKDF (reference sequence). The CDR3 has 17 amino acids. Germline trimming cut 0 bases from V and 3 bases from J; bases unmatched to any gene: 8. The CDR3 coding sequence is TGTGCCACCAGCAGAGACGGGAGGGCGATGGGGACAGATACGCAGTATTTT. It specifies CATSRDGRAMGTDTQYF.

This clone was counted between two and nine times. CDR3 in amino acids: CASSYPSGAGQPQHF. The DNA of the CDR3 is TGTGCCAGCAGTTATCCGAGCGGGGCCGGTCAGCCCCAGCATTTT. V usage is TRBV6-5 and J usage is TRBJ1-5; possible D gene TRBD1, 5 bases. This CDR3 region has 15 residues. Trimming pared 3 bases from V and 6 bases from J, leaving 15 bases between. From germline, CDR1 is MNHEY and CDR2 SVGAGI.

This clone showed up just a few times. The chain combines TRBV30 with TRBJ2-7; D not certain. From germline, CDR1 is GTSNPN and CDR2 SVGIG (reference sequence). The length of the CDR3 is 13 residues. V shed 1 base and J shed 7 bases, with 14 bases lying between them. This CDR3 is CAWSARFAYEQYF. The CDR3 DNA is TGTGCCTGGAGTGCCCGGTTTGCGTATGAGCAGTACTTC.

The chain combines TRBV23-1 with TRBJ2-7; 10 bases fit TRBD2. TRBV23-1 is recorded as an ORF, its role being uncertain. The CDR3 spans 13 residues. Germline trimming cut 5 bases from V and 5 bases from J; bases unmatched to any gene: 3. CDR3 protein: CASSTSGNNEQYF. Here the CDR3 DNA reads TGCGCCAGCAGTACTAGCGGGAACAACGAGCAGTACTTC.

Notes on this clone: A far larger clone is only one base removed, so a read error is likely. V is TRBV5-6 and J is TRBJ2-7, with a weak D call TRBD2 (6 bases). CDR1 SGHDT and CDR2 YYEEEE come from the germline V gene. The length of the CDR3 is 17 residues. V was shortened by 4 bases and J by 4 bases, with 24 bases between the two germline ends. The DNA of the CDR3 is TGTGCCAGCAGCCAAGATAAGACGAGGCGGGGATATTACGAGCAGTACTTC. Translated: CASSQDKTRRGYYEQYF.

The CDR3 region is CASSQGTGGRNYNEQFF. The CDR3, as DNA: TGTGCCAGCAGCCAAGGCACAGGAGGAAGAAACTACAATGAGCAGTTCTTC. The chain recombines TRBV4-2 with TRBJ2-1; D possibly matches TRBD1 or TRBD2 (5 bases each). V lost 1 base, J lost 3 bases, and 16 bases lay in between. Germline loops: CDR1 LGHNA, CDR2 YNFKEQ. This CDR3 spans 17 amino acids.

Here the CDR3 DNA reads TGTGCCAGCAGCAAGTATCTGGGACTAGGGTACAATGAGCAGTTCTTC. Amino acids: CASSKYLGLGYNEQFF. This sequence joins TRBV7-9 and TRBJ2-1, with 8 bases that match TRBD2. Per the germline V gene, CDR1 is SEHNR and CDR2 is FQNEAQ (reference sequence). The CDR3 consists of 16 residues. After removal of 5 bases from V and 4 bases from J, the junction contained 10 bases not matched to a gene. The full variable domain, with the rest looked up from reference TRBV7-9 and TRBJ2-1, is DTGVSQNPRHKITKRGQNVTFRCDPISEHNRLYWYRQTLGQGPEFLTYFQNEAQLEKSRLLSDRFSAERPKGSFSTLEIQRTEQGDSAMYLCASSKYLGLGYNEQFFGPGTRLTVL.

As DNA, the CDR3 is TGTGCCAGCAGCGAGGGTCATGCTGGTGAGCAGTTCTTC. Its protein is CASSEGHAGEQFF. The chain combines TRBV9 with TRBJ2-1; D not resolved. The CDR3 is made up of 13 amino acids. Between the trimmed V and J ends, which lost 3 bases and 9 bases, there was a span of 13 bases. Germline V lookup: CDR1 SGDLS, CDR2 YYNGEE.

V usage is TRBV7-9 and J usage is TRBJ1-2; D gene uncertain. V lost 5 bases to trimming and J lost 4 bases, with 23 bases between them. The CDR3 sequence is 17 residues long. CDR1 is SEHNR, CDR2 FQNEAQ, per germline (reference sequence). CDR3 DNA sequence: TGTGCCAGCAGCCCTAGCCCCGAGTGGGAGGAGGTCTATGGCTACACCTTC. Protein product: CASSPSPEWEEVYGYTF.

V is TRBV15 and J is TRBJ1-4; D perhaps matches TRBD1 (6 bases). V lost 3 bases to trimming and J lost 3 bases, with 14 bases between them. The CDR3 consists of 16 residues. The V gene's germline CDR1 is LNHNV and CDR2 YYDKDF (reference sequence). The CDR3 nucleotides read TGTGCCACCAGCAGGACCGTTGACAGGCCTAATGAAAAACTGTTTTTT. Its translation: CATSRTVDRPNEKLFF.

This clone was counted a few times. Written as DNA, the CDR3 is TGTGCCAGCACTCGACAGGCTGAAGCTTTCTTT. Translating gives CASTRQAEAFF. The V gene is TRBV25-1, the J gene TRBJ1-1; possibly TRBD1 for D (6 bases). Trimming removed 7 bases at V and 6 bases at J, with 9 bases between. Germline V gives CDR1 MGHDK, CDR2 SYGVNS. The CDR3 extends over 11 amino acids.

The chain employs TRBV6-6 and TRBJ2-4, with no clear D. V was shortened by 4 bases and J by 0 bases, with 13 bases between the two germline ends. CDR1 is MNHNY, CDR2 SVGAGI, per germline (reference sequence). The CDR3 has 16 amino acids. CDR3 protein: CASSSPGLLAKNIQYF. The DNA for the CDR3 is TGTGCCAGCAGTTCCCCCGGGCTACTAGCCAAAAACATTCAGTACTTC.

This clone was observed once. The V gene is TRBV7-7, the J gene TRBJ2-3; D is unresolved. CDR3 length: 14 amino acids. The V end was cut by 0 bases, the J end by 4 bases, with 8 bases between. Germline values: CDR1 SSHAT, CDR2 FNYEAQ (reference sequence). In DNA form, the CDR3 reads TGTGCCAGCAGCTTAGCGGTTCCCCCAGATACGCAGTATTTT. It encodes CASSLAVPPDTQYF. Combining the CDR3 with reference TRBV7-7 and TRBJ2-3 gives the whole variable domain GAGVSQSPRYKVTKRGQDVTLRCDPISSHATLYWYQQALGQGPEFLTYFNYEAQPDKSGLPSDRFSAERPEGSISTLTIQRTEQRDSAMYRCASSLAVPPDTQYFGPGTRLTVL.

The J gene is TRBJ1-2, the V gene TRBV11-2; 7 bases are shared with TRBD1. The CDR3 is made up of 13 amino acids. The V gene end was trimmed by 7 bases and the J gene end by 4 bases; junction bases not matched to a gene: 6. CDR1 is SGHAT, CDR2 FQNNGV, per germline. The CDR3 is CASTTPGGYGYTF. The CDR3 coding sequence is TGTGCCAGCACTACCCCAGGGGGCTATGGCTACACCTTC.

This clone was counted once. CDR3 loop: CASSPPGGTQYF. The DNA for the CDR3 is TGTGCCAGCAGTCCACCCGGGGGGACCCAGTACTTC. The J gene is TRBJ2-5, the V gene TRBV2, with D tentatively TRBD2 (6 bases). Trimming pared 5 bases from V and 7 bases from J, leaving 11 bases between. Germline CDR1 SNHLY, CDR2 FYNNEI. The CDR3 is made up of 12 amino acids.

This rearrangement joins TRBV5-6 to TRBJ2-7; 13 bases are shared with TRBD2. There are 16 residues in the CDR3. Germline lookup yields CDR1 SGHDT and CDR2 YYEEEE. With V trimmed by 4 bases and J by 3 bases, 7 bases remained unmatched. The CDR3 loop reads CASSLRTSGGFYEQYF. The CDR3 DNA sequence: TGTGCCAGCAGCCTGCGGACTAGCGGGGGTTTCTACGAGCAGTACTTC.

V usage is TRBV6-1 and J usage is TRBJ2-7, with D possibly being TRBD1 (5 bases). V lost 6 bases to trimming and J lost 10 bases, with 19 bases between them. The V gene's germline CDR1 is MNHNS and CDR2 SASEGT. The CDR3 is 13 residues long. As DNA, the CDR3 is TGTGCCAGCAGAAGTTTGGGCCAGGGCGAACAGTACTTC. It translates to CASRSLGQGEQYF.

The chain employs TRBV5-8 and TRBJ2-1, with TRBD2 identical over 9 bases. The CDR3 runs to 18 residues. CDR1 is SGHTS, CDR2 YDEGEE, per germline. J gave up 5 bases and V 4 bases, and 16 bases lay outside the gene matches. The CDR3 sequence: CASSRGQMILAGNNEQFF. CDR3 DNA: TGTGCCAGCAGCCGGGGACAGATGATCCTAGCGGGGAACAATGAGCAGTTCTTC.

The chain recombines TRBV6-6 with TRBJ2-7, with 9 bases fitting TRBD2. Germline V gene sequence: CDR1 MNHNY, CDR2 SVGAGI (reference sequence). The ends lost 6 bases at V and 3 bases at J; junction bases unmatched: 9. CDR3 size: 15 residues. This chain's CDR3 is CASRIIAGVYYEQYF. The CDR3 DNA reads TGTGCCAGCAGGATCATAGCGGGAGTGTACTACGAGCAGTACTTC.

Here the CDR3 reads CASSPGAGGGVSYNEQFF. For the CDR3, the DNA is TGCGCCAGCAGCCCCGGGGCGGGAGGGGGCGTATCCTACAATGAGCAGTTCTTC. The gene calls are TRBV4-1 and TRBJ2-1; 9 bases line up with TRBD2. V gave up 4 bases and J gave up 1 base; unmatched junction bases: 11. The germline gives CDR1 MGHRA, CDR2 YSYEKL. The CDR3 loop spans 18 amino acids.

This clone is labeled as medium-sized. The V call is TRBV2, the J call TRBJ1-5; 7 bases align to TRBD1. This CDR3 is 12 amino acids long. Germline assignment: CDR1 SNHLY and CDR2 FYNNEI. The junction had 2 bases not matched to a gene; V was cut back by 6 bases and J by 6 bases. The CDR3 nucleotides read TGTGCCAGCAGCCAGGGGGGTCAGCCCCAGCATTTT. Protein: CASSQGGQPQHF. Based on the CDR3 plus reference TRBV2 and TRBJ1-5, the full variable domain is EPEVTQTPSHQVTQMGQEVILRCVPISNHLYFYWYRQILGQKVEFLVSFYNNEISEKSEIFDDQFSVERPDGSNFTLKIRSTKLEDSAMYFCASSQGGQPQHFGDGTRLSIL.

In this sample, this clone turned up a few times. The chain joins TRBV6-1 to TRBJ1-3; D unclear. The V end lost 9 bases, the J end lost 12 bases, and 12 bases lay between the germline ends. The CDR3 has 10 amino acids. Germline V lookup: CDR1 MNHNS, CDR2 SASEGT. This chain's CDR3 is CASGFQIIYF. CDR3 coding DNA: TGTGCCAGTGGGTTCCAAATCATATATTTT.